A single sample is the source of the 10 T cell receptor beta chains below, sequenced in a study of T-cell reconstitution after alpha-beta-depleted transplantation in children. Molecular barcoding with unique molecular identifiers was used for the TCRbeta library. TCRdb re-derived calls from the PCR reads in MiXCR, one entry per CDR3 protein. There are about 500,000 distinct CDR3 sequences in the sample; 30% to 35% occur only once, and 2% to 3% lies in the top ten. This sample comprised PBMCs from the stem cell graft donor, obtained from the stem cell graft. These receptors originate from a human donor who donated a stem cell graft to a child with aplastic anemia.

The V and J genes are TRBV7-6 and TRBJ2-1; D perhaps matches TRBD1 (6 bases). The germline V gene has CDR1 SGHVS and CDR2 FNYEAQ. The CDR3 sequence is 16 residues long. Trimming left V 5 bases short and J 0 bases short, with 14 bases between. CDR3 sequence (DNA): TGTGCCAGCAGCCTCGGACAGTCTCTCTCCTACAATGAGCAGTTCTTC. Amino acid sequence: CASSLGQSLSYNEQFF.

This clonotype was seen only a few times. The rearrangement joins TRBV7-2 to TRBJ2-4; TRBD2 matches at 7 bases. Germline loops: CDR1 SGHTA, CDR2 FQGNSA. This CDR3 is 16 amino acids long. Unmatched junction bases numbered 4, after V lost 1 base and J lost 1 base. CDR3 sequence (DNA): TGTGCCAGCAGCTTAGAGGGACTATGGGCCAAAAACATTCAGTACTTC. Translating gives CASSLEGLWAKNIQYF.

This sequence joins TRBV3-1 and TRBJ1-1, with 10 bases that match TRBD1. Trimming removed 6 bases from V and 1 base from J; junction bases left unmatched: 2. This CDR3 has 14 amino acids. The germline gives CDR1 LGHDT, CDR2 YNNKEL (reference sequence). CDR3 DNA sequence: TGTGCCAGCAGAGGACAGGGGGGGAACACTGAAGCTTTCTTT. It is translated as CASRGQGGNTEAFF.

CDR3: CASSHGLAGGGNEQYF. CDR3 in DNA: TGTGCCAGCAGCCACGGCTTAGCGGGAGGAGGGAACGAGCAGTACTTC. The V gene is TRBV9, the J gene TRBJ2-7, with TRBD2 matching over 10 bases. Germline assignment: CDR1 SGDLS and CDR2 YYNGEE. The CDR3 covers 16 residues. Germline trimming cut 4 bases from V and 5 bases from J; bases unmatched to any gene: 12.

The chain joins TRBV9 to TRBJ2-2; 9 bases align to TRBD2. CDR1 is SGDLS and CDR2 is YYNGEE in the germline V gene. V lost 3 bases and J lost 6; bases outside the gene matches: 9. The CDR3 consists of 16 residues. CDR3: CASSGNSGSLAGELFF. Written as DNA, the CDR3 is TGTGCCAGCAGCGGTAATAGCGGGAGTTTGGCCGGGGAGCTGTTTTTT.

This clonotype has more than one count but fewer than ten. V is TRBV4-2 and J is TRBJ1-5; TRBD1 might be the D (5 bases). Germline V gives CDR1 LGHNA, CDR2 YNFKEQ. The CDR3 sequence is 15 residues long. The V and J ends lost 1 base and 5 bases respectively, with 12 bases between them. CDR3 sequence (DNA): TGTGCCAGCAGCCAAGCGGGGGGAATCGATCAGCCCCAGCATTTT. Encoded protein: CASSQAGGIDQPQHF.

The V gene is TRBV6-2 or TRBV6-3, the J gene TRBJ1-4; tentatively, D is TRBD1 (5 bases). Trimming stripped 2 bases from V and 4 bases from J, with 8 bases between. The CDR3 sequence is 14 residues long. Germline-derived CDR1 and CDR2 are MNHEY and SVGEGT. CDR3 amino acids: CASSYRQGNEKLFF. The CDR3 DNA sequence: TGTGCCAGCAGTTACCGGCAGGGTAATGAAAAACTGTTTTTT.

The chain has TRBV11-3 and TRBJ1-4; D not resolved. Trimming took 4 bases from V and 6 from J, leaving 6 bases between them. The CDR3 covers 12 residues. The germline gives CDR1 SGHNT, CDR2 YENEEA. CDR3 loop: CASSSRDEKLFF. The CDR3 DNA sequence: TGTGCCAGCAGCTCCCGTGATGAAAAACTGTTTTTT. Variable domain in full (rest from reference TRBV11-3 and TRBJ1-4): EAGVVQSPRYKIIEKKQPVAFWCNPISGHNTLYWYLQNLGQGPELLIRYENEEAVDDSQLPKDRFSAERLKGVDSTLKIQPAELGDSAVYLCASSSRDEKLFFGSGTQLSVL.

The V call is TRBV30, the J call TRBJ2-4; D might be TRBD1 (5 bases). V lost 1 base to trimming and J lost 0 bases, with 13 bases between them. Germline V lookup: CDR1 GTSNPN, CDR2 SVGIG (reference sequence). CDR3 length: 16 amino acids. CDR3 sequence: CAWSGLTALAKNIQYF. DNA of the CDR3: TGTGCCTGGAGTGGTCTGACAGCCCTAGCCAAAAACATTCAGTACTTC. The full variable domain, rest sourced from reference TRBV30 and TRBJ2-4, is SQTIHQWPATLVQPVGSPLSLECTVEGTSNPNLYWYRQAAGRGLQLLFYSVGIGQISSEVPQNLSASRPQDRQFILSSKKLLLSDSGFYLCAWSGLTALAKNIQYFGAGTRLSVL.

The chain joins TRBV21-1 to TRBJ2-7; TRBD1, the table's D call, lacks a check against the DNA. TRBV21-1 is recorded as a pseudogene. The CDR3 sequence is 12 residues long. CDR3 amino acids: CASSPADAEQYV. For the CDR3, the DNA is TGTGCCAGCAGCCCCGCGGACGCCGAGCAGTACGTC.